This T cell receptor (beta chain) was recorded in a study of T cell changes during pregnancy in multiple sclerosis. With V trimmed by 0 bases and J by 3 bases, 2 bases remained unmatched. The CDR3 runs to 15 residues. Germline CDR1 reads SGHRS; CDR2 reads YFSETQ. Method: immunoSEQ multiplex PCR; TCRdb's copy keeps in-frame clones and lacks some. The sample contains about 67,000 clones, roughly nine tenths of which appear only once. Material: peripheral blood, obtained in the first trimester of pregnancy. This receptor was taken from a female donor with multiple sclerosis, enrolled in a pregnancy study. V and J are TRBV5-1 and TRBJ2-2, with TRBD1 matching 7 bases. The DNA for the CDR3 is TGCGCCAGCAGCTTGGTAGGGGGCGACACCGGGGAGCTGTTTTTT. This encodes CASSLVGGDTGELFF.